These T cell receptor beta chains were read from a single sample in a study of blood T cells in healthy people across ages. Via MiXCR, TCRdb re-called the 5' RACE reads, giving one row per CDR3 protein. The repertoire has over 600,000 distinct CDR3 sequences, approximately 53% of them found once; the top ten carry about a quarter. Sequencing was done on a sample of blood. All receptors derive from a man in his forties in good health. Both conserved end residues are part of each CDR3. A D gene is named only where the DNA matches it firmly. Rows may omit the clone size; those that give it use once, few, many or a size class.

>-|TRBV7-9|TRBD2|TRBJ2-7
CASSAWTSGDEQYF
TGTGCCAGCAGCGCTTGGACTAGCGGGGACGAGCAGTACTTC
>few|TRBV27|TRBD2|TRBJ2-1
CASSWTSGRLGVREQFF
TGTGCCAGTAGTTGGACTAGCGGGAGGCTCGGGGTGCGGGAGCAGTTCTTC
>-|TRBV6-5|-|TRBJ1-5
CASRTSTGLHQPQHF
TGTGCCAGCAGGACATCGACAGGCCTGCATCAGCCCCAGCATTTT
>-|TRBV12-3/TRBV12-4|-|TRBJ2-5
CASTIPGPANEQYF
TGTGCCAGCACCATACCGGGTCCAGCCAATGAGCAGTACTTC
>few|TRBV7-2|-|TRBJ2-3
CASSLDSGVIDTQYF
TGTGCCAGCAGCTTAGACTCCGGAGTCATCGATACGCAGTATTTT
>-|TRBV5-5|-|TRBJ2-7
CASSTRAGNSYEQYF
TGTGCCAGCAGCACAAGGGCGGGAAACTCCTACGAGCAGTACTTC
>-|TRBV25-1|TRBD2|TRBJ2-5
CASSDQRLAETQYF
TGTGCCAGCAGTGACCAGCGACTAGCGGAGACCCAGTACTTC
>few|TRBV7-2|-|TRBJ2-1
CASSPSSSSYNEQFF
TGTGCCAGCAGCCCCTCCAGTAGCTCCTACAATGAGCAGTTCTTC
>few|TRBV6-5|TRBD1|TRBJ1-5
CASSMTGGLGQPQHF
TGTGCCAGCAGTATGACAGGGGGCTTGGGACAGCCCCAGCATTTT
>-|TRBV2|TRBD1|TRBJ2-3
CASSTGQGGDTQYF
TGTGCCAGCAGCACCGGACAGGGTGGGGATACGCAGTATTTT
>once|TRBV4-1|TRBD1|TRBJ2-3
CASSQDRDRGVTDTQYF
TGCGCCAGCAGCCAAGATAGGGACAGGGGGGTCACAGATACGCAGTATTTT
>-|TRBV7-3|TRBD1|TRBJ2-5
CASSSQGARGETQYF
TGTGCCAGCAGCTCACAGGGGGCGAGGGGAGAGACCCAGTACTTC
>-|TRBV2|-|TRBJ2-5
CASSEAWRETQYF
TGTGCCAGCAGTGAAGCTTGGCGGGAGACCCAGTACTTC
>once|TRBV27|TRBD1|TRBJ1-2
CASRTGYYGYTF
TGTGCCAGCAGGACAGGGTACTATGGCTACACCTTC
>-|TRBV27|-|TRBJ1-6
CASTLGTIYNSPLHF
TGTGCCAGCACCCTCGGGACCATCTATAATTCACCCCTCCACTTT
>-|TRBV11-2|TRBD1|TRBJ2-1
CASSLFRTGLGGNEQFF
TGTGCCAGCAGCTTATTCCGGACAGGGTTAGGGGGCAATGAGCAGTTCTTC
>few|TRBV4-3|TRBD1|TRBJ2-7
CASSHTTGNSYEQYF
TGCGCCAGCAGCCATACGACAGGGAACTCCTACGAGCAGTACTTC
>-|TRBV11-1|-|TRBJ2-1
CASSLRDWDEQFF
TGTGCCAGCAGCCTACGAGATTGGGATGAGCAGTTCTTC
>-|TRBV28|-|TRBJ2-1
CASSLEGETYSYNEQFF
TGTGCCAGCAGTTTAGAAGGGGAAACCTACTCCTACAATGAGCAGTTCTTC
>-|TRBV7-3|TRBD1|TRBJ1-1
CASSLQPGQGAFNTEAFF
TGTGCCAGCAGCCTCCAACCGGGACAGGGGGCCTTTAACACTGAAGCTTTCTTT
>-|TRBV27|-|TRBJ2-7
CASSLTMCYEQYF
TGTGCCAGCAGTTTAACCATGTGCTACGAGCAGTACTTC
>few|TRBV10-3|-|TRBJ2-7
CAIGTRNEQYF
TGTGCCATCGGAACGAGGAACGAGCAGTACTTC
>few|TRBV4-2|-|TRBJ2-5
CASSQGDLTERETQYF
TGTGCCAGCAGCCAGGGGGACTTGACGGAACGAGAGACCCAGTACTTC
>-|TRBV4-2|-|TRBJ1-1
CASSQDLRQEAFF
TGTGCCAGCAGCCAAGATCTAAGACAGGAAGCTTTCTTT
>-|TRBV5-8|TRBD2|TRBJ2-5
CASSLLALGETQYF
TGTGCCAGCAGCTTACTAGCGTTGGGGGAGACCCAGTACTTC
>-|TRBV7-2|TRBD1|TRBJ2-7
CASSLGTGVVYEQYF
TGTGCCAGCAGCTTAGGTACAGGGGTTGTTTACGAGCAGTACTTC
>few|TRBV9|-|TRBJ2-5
CASSAGDSVRPRETQYF
TGTGCCAGCAGCGCAGGGGACTCCGTGCGTCCACGAGAGACCCAGTACTTC
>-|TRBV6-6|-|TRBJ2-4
CASSYSGVRDIQYF
TGTGCCAGCAGTTATTCGGGAGTTAGGGACATTCAGTACTTC
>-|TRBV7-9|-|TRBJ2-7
CASTLDGYSYKEQYF
TGTGCCAGCACCCTGGACGGATATTCCTACAAGGAGCAGTACTTC
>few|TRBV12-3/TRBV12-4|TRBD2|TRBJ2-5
CASRNISGGETQYF
TGTGCCAGCAGAAACATTAGCGGGGGAGAGACCCAGTACTTC
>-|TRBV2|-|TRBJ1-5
CASSPTERTLIAGQPQHF
TGTGCCAGCAGTCCAACCGAACGGACCTTAATCGCCGGTCAGCCCCAGCATTTT
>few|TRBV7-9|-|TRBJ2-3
CASSLNQGTDTQYF
TGTGCCAGCAGCTTAAATCAGGGCACAGATACGCAGTATTTT
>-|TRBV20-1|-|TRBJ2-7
CSASFSKVHEQYF
TGCAGTGCTAGTTTTTCAAAGGTCCACGAGCAGTACTTC
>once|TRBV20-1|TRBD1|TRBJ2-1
CSARDSGPDRGKNNEQFF
TGCAGTGCTAGAGATTCGGGTCCAGACAGGGGTAAAAACAATGAGCAGTTCTTC
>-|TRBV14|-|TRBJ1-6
CASSQAEAYNSPLHF
TGTGCCAGCAGCCAAGCGGAAGCCTATAATTCACCCCTCCACTTT
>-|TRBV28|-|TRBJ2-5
CASWGSQETQYF
TGTGCCAGCTGGGGCAGTCAAGAGACCCAGTACTTC
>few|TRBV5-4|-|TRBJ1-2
CASSLEGGYYGYTF
TGTGCCAGCAGCTTAGAGGGCGGATACTATGGCTACACCTTC
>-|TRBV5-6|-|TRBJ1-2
CASSYRDTEIYGYTF
TGTGCCAGCAGCTACCGGGACACCGAAATTTATGGCTACACCTTC
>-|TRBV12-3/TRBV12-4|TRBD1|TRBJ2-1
CASMKRGTGLDEQFF
TGTGCCAGTATGAAAAGAGGGACAGGGCTTGATGAGCAGTTCTTC
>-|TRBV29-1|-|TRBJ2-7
CSVVNFGEQYF
TGCAGCGTTGTTAATTTCGGCGAGCAGTACTTC
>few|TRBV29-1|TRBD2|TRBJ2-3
CSVGSGLAGGPDTQYF
TGCAGCGTGGGTTCGGGACTAGCGGGGGGTCCAGATACGCAGTATTTT
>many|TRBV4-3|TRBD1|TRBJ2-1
CASSQEITGAVSNEQFF
TGCGCCAGCAGCCAAGAGATCACAGGGGCGGTTAGCAATGAGCAGTTCTTC
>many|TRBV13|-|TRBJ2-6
CASSGRGSGANVLTF
TGTGCCAGCAGCGGACGAGGGTCTGGGGCCAACGTCCTGACTTTC
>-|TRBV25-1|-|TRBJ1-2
CASSSTGPQGYGYTF
TGTGCCAGCAGCTCGACAGGACCTCAGGGCTATGGCTACACCTTC
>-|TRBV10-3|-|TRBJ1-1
CAIRFEESKNTEAFF
TGTGCCATCCGATTCGAGGAGAGTAAGAACACTGAAGCTTTCTTT
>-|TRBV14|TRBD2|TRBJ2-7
CASSLRPGRADEQYF
TGTGCCAGCAGCCTTCGTCCCGGGAGGGCCGACGAGCAGTACTTC
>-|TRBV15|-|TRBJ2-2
CATSNSWGRHTGELFF
TGTGCCACCAGCAATTCCTGGGGCAGACACACCGGGGAGCTGTTTTTT
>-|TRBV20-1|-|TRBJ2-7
CSARNRAAYEQYF
TGCAGTGCTAGAAACAGGGCAGCCTACGAGCAGTACTTC
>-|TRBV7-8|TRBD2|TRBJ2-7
CASSSSGTSRRYEQYF
TGTGCCAGCAGCTCCAGCGGGACTAGTCGTAGGTACGAGCAGTACTTC
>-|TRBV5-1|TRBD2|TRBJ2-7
CASSLALLAANSYEQYF
TGCGCCAGCAGCTTGGCCTTACTAGCGGCGAACTCCTACGAGCAGTACTTC
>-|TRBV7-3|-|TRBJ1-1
CASSSQGGTNTEAFF
TGTGCCAGCAGCTCCCAGGGAGGAACAAACACTGAAGCTTTCTTT
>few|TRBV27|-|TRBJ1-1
CASSRGRRTEAFF
TGTGCCAGCAGTAGGGGGAGGAGGACTGAAGCTTTCTTT
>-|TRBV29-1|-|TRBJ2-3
CSVEVGEPQYF
TGCAGCGTTGAAGTGGGGGAGCCGCAGTATTTT